This T cell receptor (beta chain) stems from a study of regulatory T cells in long-lasting Graves disease. Study-level background: Over 5 years of antithyroid drugs with positive TSH receptor antibodies was taken to mean persistent Graves' disease. Study results and limitations: Compared with new cases, persistent Graves' patients showed reduced TCR diversity.

The trim removed 3 bases at V and 4 bases at J, leaving 10 bases unmatched. The V gene's germline CDR1 is SGDLS and CDR2 YYNGEE. The CDR3 runs to 15 residues. Noted time point: persistent/refractory GD, antithyroid drugs over 5 years with positive TRAb. There was RNA extracted from PBMCs, and the TCR library was made from it. The authors built TCR beta libraries using iRepertoire HTBI primers and Arm-PCR of CDR3 regions. One entry per CDR3 protein results from TCRdb running MiXCR on the multiplex PCR reads. The table has 700,000 or so distinct CDR3 sequences, about 30% seen once. To note about this clonotype: No antigen is known for it.

The sequenced sample was peripheral blood mononuclear cells (PBMCs), obtained when the disease was refractory, from a patient treated with antithyroid drugs. The chain recombines TRBV9 with TRBJ2-7, with 7 nucleotides matching TRBD2. The TCR originated in a female donor with Graves disease. CDR3 DNA: TGTGCCAGCAGCGGCGGCGGGAGTGAAATTTACGAGCAGTACTTC. Residues: CASSGGGSEIYEQYF.